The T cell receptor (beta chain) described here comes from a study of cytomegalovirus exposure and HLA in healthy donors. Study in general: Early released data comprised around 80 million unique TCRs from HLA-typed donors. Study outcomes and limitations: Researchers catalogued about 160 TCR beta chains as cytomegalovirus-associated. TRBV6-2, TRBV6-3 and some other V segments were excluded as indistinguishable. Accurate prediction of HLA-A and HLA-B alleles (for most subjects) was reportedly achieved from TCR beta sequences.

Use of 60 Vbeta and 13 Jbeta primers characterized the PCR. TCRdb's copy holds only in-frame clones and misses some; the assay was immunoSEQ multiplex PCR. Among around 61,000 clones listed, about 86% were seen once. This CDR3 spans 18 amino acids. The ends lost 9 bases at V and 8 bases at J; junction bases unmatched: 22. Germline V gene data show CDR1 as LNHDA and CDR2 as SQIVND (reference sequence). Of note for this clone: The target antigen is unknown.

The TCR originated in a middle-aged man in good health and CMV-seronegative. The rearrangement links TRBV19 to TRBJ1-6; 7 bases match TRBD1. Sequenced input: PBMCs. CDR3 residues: CASNQGGGDRVGDSPLHF. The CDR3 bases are TGTGCCAGCAACCAGGGCGGCGGAGACAGGGTAGGAGATTCACCCCTCCACTTT.